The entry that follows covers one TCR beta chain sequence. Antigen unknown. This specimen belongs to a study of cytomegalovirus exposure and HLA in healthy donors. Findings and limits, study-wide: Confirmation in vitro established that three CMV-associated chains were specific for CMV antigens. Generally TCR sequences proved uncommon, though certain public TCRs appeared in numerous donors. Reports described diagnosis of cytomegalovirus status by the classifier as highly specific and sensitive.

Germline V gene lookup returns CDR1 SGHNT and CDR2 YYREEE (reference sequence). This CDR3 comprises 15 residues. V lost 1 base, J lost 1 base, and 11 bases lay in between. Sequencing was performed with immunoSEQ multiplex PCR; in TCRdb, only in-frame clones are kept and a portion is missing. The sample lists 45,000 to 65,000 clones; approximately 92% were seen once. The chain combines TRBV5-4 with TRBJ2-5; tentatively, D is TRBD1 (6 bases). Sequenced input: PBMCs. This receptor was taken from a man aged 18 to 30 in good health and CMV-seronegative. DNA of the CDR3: TGTGCCAGCAGCTTGAGGTGGGGGCCCCAAGAGACCCAGTACTTC. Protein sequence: CASSLRWGPQETQYF.